This T cell receptor beta chain was identified during a study of T cells in Graves' hyperthyroidism and ophthalmopathy. Amplified TCR beta CDR3 regions derived from RNA transcripts. First-round RT-PCR targeting the TCR CDR3 was performed with the HTBI primer set. Each CDR3 protein is one row after TCRdb ran MiXCR on the multiplex PCR reads. The sample lists 270,000 or so distinct CDR3 sequences; 13% to 15% were seen once. This CDR3 spans 15 amino acids. Trimming at V came to 0 bases and at J to 6 bases, leaving 4 bases not matched to a gene. Germline V gene sequence: CDR1 SGDLS, CDR2 YYNGEE. The V call is TRBV9, the J call TRBJ2-3; 10 nucleotides line up with TRBD2. This sequence was found in a woman between 50 and 59 years old with Graves' hyperthyroidism that later progressed to Graves' ophthalmopathy. Sequencing was carried out using blood. The CDR3 loop is CASSVATAGGDTQYF. The CDR3 bases are TGTGCCAGCAGCGTAGCTACAGCGGGAGGGGATACGCAGTATTTT.